This note documents a single T cell receptor beta chain sequence. No antigen is known for it. No much larger clone is present one base from it, and per-base qualities are unavailable. In this study, focal radiation therapy paired with CTLA-4 blockade (ipilimumab) was tested in patients who had chemo-refractory metastatic non-small-cell lung cancer. The data are from a study of radiotherapy plus CTLA-4 blockade in lung cancer (dated by TCRdb to the late 2010s). Regarding the study in general: Objective responses occurred in roughly 19% of enrolled patients, and just over 30% achieved disease control.

General study outcomes and caveats: Early dynamic changes in blood T cell clones, together with increased serum interferon-beta after radiation, were reported as the strongest predictors of response. After treatment with radiotherapy and ipilimumab, TCR clones that came from tumors expanded in the peripheral blood.

Libraries were made using the immunoSEQ multiplex PCR assay. TCRdb's version of the immuneACCESS table is confined to in-frame rearrangements and falls short of the full clone set. An unresolved V gene accounts for under half of the shortfall where checked; the remainder is of unknown origin. This sample gives tens of thousands of clones in total; about 80% of them show up just once. The top ten clones comprise around 0.79% of the sample. Trimming takes 4 bases from V and 2 bases from J, and the germline ends sit 11 bases apart. For CDR1 and CDR2, the germline V gene lists SGDLS and YYNGEE. The CDR3 runs 14 amino acids, cysteine and phenylalanine included. Only CDR3 DNA remains: 42 bases, in frame from the first base.

The source of this sequence is a human donor with non-small cell lung cancer who had stable disease on radiotherapy plus ipilimumab. This sample comprised peripheral blood, obtained from a patient treated with radiotherapy plus ipilimumab. The sequence is built from TRBV9 and TRBJ2-3; 5 matching bases give a weak D call of TRBD1. The DNA sequence is given as TGTGCCAGCAGCTTGAGACAGATCACAGATACGCAGTATTTT. This gives the protein CASSLRQITDTQYF. Full variable domain (CDR3 extended with the reference TRBV9 and TRBJ2-3 proteins): DSGVTQTPKHLITATGQRVTLRCSPRSGDLSVYWYQQSLDQGLQFLIQYYNGEERAKGNILERFSAQQFPDLHSELNLSSLELGDSALYFCASSLRQITDTQYFGPGTRLTVL.